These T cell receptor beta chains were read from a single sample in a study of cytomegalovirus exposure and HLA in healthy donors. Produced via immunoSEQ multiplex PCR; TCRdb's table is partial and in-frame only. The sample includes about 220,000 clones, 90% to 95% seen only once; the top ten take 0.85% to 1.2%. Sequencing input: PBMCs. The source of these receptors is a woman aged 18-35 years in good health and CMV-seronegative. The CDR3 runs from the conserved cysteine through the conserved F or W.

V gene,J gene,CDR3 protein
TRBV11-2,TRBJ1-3,CASSLVDSYLGNTIYF
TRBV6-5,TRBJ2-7,CASAEQGASYEQYF
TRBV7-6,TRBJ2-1,CASSLVETDYNEQFF
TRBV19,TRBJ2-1,CASAGTGRTRREVEFF
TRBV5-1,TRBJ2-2,CASIPRDTSTGELFF
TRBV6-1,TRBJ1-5,CASSQDRRPPSQHF
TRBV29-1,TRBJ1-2,CSVVGQINYGYTF
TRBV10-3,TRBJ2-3,CATGTSRTSTDTQYF
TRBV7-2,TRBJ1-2,CASSSDPTGYYGYTF
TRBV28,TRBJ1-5,CASGDLRGNFNQPQHF
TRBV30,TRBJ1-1,CAWSEGTVSVKTEAFF
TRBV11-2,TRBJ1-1,CASSPGQYTEAFF
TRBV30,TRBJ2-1,CACSRRGGYNEQFF
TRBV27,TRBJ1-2,CASSSTGTGVRGYTF
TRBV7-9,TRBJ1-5,CASSLTGDQPQHF
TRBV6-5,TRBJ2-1,CASKMGAYSYNEQFF
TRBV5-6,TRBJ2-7,CASSFWTVSYEQYF
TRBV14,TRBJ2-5,CASSYRAGEVETQYF
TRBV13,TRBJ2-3,CASSEPNERVTDTQYF
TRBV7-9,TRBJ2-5,CASSLVSGGETQYF
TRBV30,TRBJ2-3,CACSGYTDTQYF
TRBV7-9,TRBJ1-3,CASTKWDRAPSGNTIYF
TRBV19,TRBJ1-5,CASNVEVDQPQHF
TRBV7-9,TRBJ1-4,CASSEMNEKLFF
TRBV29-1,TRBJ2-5,CSVRVGQGSETQYF
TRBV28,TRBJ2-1,CASSPGGVNEQFF
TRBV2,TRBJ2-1,CASTRLAGVGPSSVEQFF
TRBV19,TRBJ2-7,CASSISYGTAYEQYF
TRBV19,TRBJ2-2,CASSTSLGLAGGVTGELFF
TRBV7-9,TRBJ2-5,CASSLVGGRQETQYF
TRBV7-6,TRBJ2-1,CASSSRTGKTYNEQFF
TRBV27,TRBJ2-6,CASSEGQSYGANVLTF